This TCR beta chain was sequenced for a study of vaccination effects on CD4 cells after COVID-19. Sequencing in the ViraFEST assay came after antigen-specific CD4+ T cells had been expanded with viral peptide pools, which were used to stimulate PBMC. Cells that had been cultured for 10 days were the source of isolated CD4+ T cells. All vaccine recipients tested negative for nucleocapsid antibodies and had never contracted SARS-CoV-2 infection. The germline CDR1 and CDR2 sequences are SGHVS and FQNEAQ. Trimming took off 4 bases at V and 1 base at J, with 7 bases between the two ends. The CDR3 loop spans 14 amino acids. Study results and limitations: Marked clonal contraction of both clone types appeared late after vaccination.

For this clone: Antigen specificity is unknown.

Assay: immunoSEQ multiplex PCR; the TCRdb copy retains only in-frame clones and omits some. This table has approximately 74,000 clones, about 70% appearing once. This chain connects TRBV7-8 to TRBJ2-2; no firm D call. The material was CD4+ T cells from PBMCs cultured with HCoV-NL63 spike peptides, obtained before COVID-19 vaccination. The receptor was derived from a human donor who received a COVID-19 vaccine. The CDR3 DNA follows: TGTGCCAGCAGCTACGCTAGGAACACCGGGGAGCTGTTTTTT. It yields the protein CASSYARNTGELFF. Together with reference TRBV7-8 and TRBJ2-2, the CDR3 gives the full variable domain: GAGVSQSPRYKVAKRGQDVALRCDPISGHVSLFWYQQALGQGPEFLTYFQNEAQLDKSGLPSDRFFAERPEGSVSTLKIQRTQQEDSAVYLCASSYARNTGELFFGEGSRLTVL.